These T cell receptor beta chains were read from a single sample in a study of shared clonotypes between healthy human individuals. Sequencing was performed with immunoSEQ multiplex PCR; in TCRdb, only in-frame clones are kept and a portion is missing. Of fewer than 3 million clones listed, less than 95% are singletons. Material: naive CD4+ T cells from PBMCs. The receptor source for this set is a man aged 18 to 35 in good health. Some clones in this sample may be carry-over from other donors' samples. The CDR3 runs from the conserved cysteine through the conserved F or W. The D gene is left open where the match is weak. The size field is filled for only some rows; it gives once, few, many or a size class.

d_gene	v_gene	j_gene	abundance	CDR3nt	CDR3aa
TRBD1	TRBV5-1	TRBJ1-2	.	TGCGCCAGCAGCCCAGACCGGGACAGAGGACCCGTCTTC	CASSPDRDRGPVF
.	TRBV10-3	TRBJ2-1	.	TGTGCCATCAGTGATCTGGGGAACAATGAGCAGTTCTTC	CAISDLGNNEQFF
TRBD1	TRBV7-8	TRBJ2-5	.	TGTGCCAGCAGCCGGACGGACAGGGGAGTACAAGAGACCCAGTACTTC	CASSRTDRGVQETQYF
TRBD2	TRBV4-2	TRBJ2-1	.	TGTGCCAGCAGCCAAGATTACGGGACTAGCGGGAGTGGTGAGCAGTTCTTC	CASSQDYGTSGSGEQFF
.	TRBV27	TRBJ2-7	.	TGTGCCAGCAGGGGGGGGAGGGACAGACACTACGAGCAGTACTTC	CASRGGRDRHYEQYF
TRBD2	TRBV9	TRBJ2-5	.	TGTGCCAGCAGCGTAGCTCGGGCGGGAGGGAGACAAGAGACCCAGTACTTC	CASSVARAGGRQETQYF
.	TRBV19	TRBJ1-5	.	TGTGCCAGTAGCCCCGGAGTCGGAGGGATGAGCAATCAGCCCCAGCATTTT	CASSPGVGGMSNQPQHF
.	TRBV5-6	TRBJ1-2	.	TGTGCCAGCAGCAGCGCCTCGGGCGGCTATGGCTACACCTTC	CASSSASGGYGYTF
.	TRBV2	TRBJ1-4	.	TGTGCCAGCAGTGAAAGGGAGGCAGGGCCAACTAATGAAAAACTGTTTTTT	CASSEREAGPTNEKLFF
.	TRBV29-1	TRBJ2-7	.	TGCAGCGTTGAAGTCAGTCCGAGGAGAGGGCAGTACTTC	CSVEVSPRRGQYF
.	TRBV6-4	TRBJ2-3	.	TGTGCCAGCAGTGGGCCCCGGGATACGCAGTATTTT	CASSGPRDTQYF
.	TRBV14	TRBJ1-1	.	TGTGCCAGCAGCCACAGGGGCACTGAAGCTTTCTTT	CASSHRGTEAFF
.	TRBV11-3	TRBJ1-4	once	TGTGCCAGCAGCCCGCACAGGGAGGTCGATGAAAAACTGTTTTTT	CASSPHREVDEKLFF
.	TRBV7-2	TRBJ2-3	.	TGTGCCAGCACCCGTCCAGGGGATGGTACGCAGTATTTT	CASTRPGDGTQYF
TRBD2	TRBV6-4	TRBJ2-1	.	TGTGCCAGCAGCATAGCGGGAGTACCCTACAATGAGCAGTTCTTC	CASSIAGVPYNEQFF
.	TRBV29-1	TRBJ2-2	.	TGCAGCGTTCTCCGGCCCTTGACTTTGGAGCTGTTTTTT	CSVLRPLTLELFF
.	TRBV28	TRBJ2-5	.	TGTGCCAGCAGTTTAGAGTACAGCCGTAGAGAGACCCAGTACTTC	CASSLEYSRRETQYF
.	TRBV7-9	TRBJ1-2	.	TGTGCCAGCAGCTCACAGGGCCTTGTCTATGGCTACACCTTC	CASSSQGLVYGYTF
TRBD1	TRBV7-9	TRBJ1-1	.	TGTGCCAGCGGCCGGGACAGGGGTTTCGGTGAAGCTTTCTTT	CASGRDRGFGEAFF
.	TRBV7-9	TRBJ2-7	.	TGTGCCAGCAGCTCGCCAAGGCTAGCGTCAACCTACGAGCAGTACTTC	CASSSPRLASTYEQYF
TRBD1	TRBV10-3	TRBJ1-2	.	TGTGCCATCAGTGGGACAGGGGATGGCTACACCTTC	CAISGTGDGYTF
.	TRBV5-1	TRBJ1-5	.	TGCGCCAGCAGCTTGCTCCCCTCTTATAGCAATCAGCCCCAGCATTTT	CASSLLPSYSNQPQHF
TRBD2	TRBV28	TRBJ2-1	.	TGTGCCAGCAGTTTTTTAGCGGGAGTACAGTTCTTC	CASSFLAGVQFF
.	TRBV25-1	TRBJ2-7	.	TGTGCCAGCACCCGATCCGGACGTAGCGAGCAGTACTTC	CASTRSGRSEQYF
TRBD2	TRBV5-1	TRBJ2-5	.	TGCGCCAGCAGCTTGCAGCTCCTAGCGGGAAGTATTCAGGAGACCCAGTACTTC	CASSLQLLAGSIQETQYF
TRBD2	TRBV5-1	TRBJ2-3	.	TGCGCCAGCAGGTCAGGACTAGCGGGAGGGCCAGATACGCAGTATTTT	CASRSGLAGGPDTQYF
.	TRBV21-1	TRBJ2-6	.	TGTGCCAGCAGCAAGGTCACACCTGGGGCCAACGTCCTGACTTTC	CASSKVTPGANVLTF
.	TRBV10-3	TRBJ1-3	.	TGTGCCATCAGTGCCATGGGCCCCCTCTCTGGAAACACCATATATTTT	CAISAMGPLSGNTIYF
.	TRBV30	TRBJ1-3	.	TGTGCCTGGAGTCCTGCAGGCTTAGACACCATATATTTT	CAWSPAGLDTIYF
.	TRBV28	TRBJ2-1	.	TGTGCCAGCAGTTTAGGGCGGAAAGAGCAGTTCTTC	CASSLGRKEQFF
.	TRBV28	TRBJ1-3	.	TGTGCCAGCAGCGGGACCGGGACACTAAACACCATATATTTT	CASSGTGTLNTIYF
TRBD1	TRBV19	TRBJ1-5	.	TGTGCCAGTAGAGGACAGGGGATAAGGCAGCCCCAGCATTTT	CASRGQGIRQPQHF
.	TRBV6-7	TRBJ2-2	.	TGTGCCAGCAGTTTAGGAGGACCCGGGGAGCTGTTTTTT	CASSLGGPGELFF
TRBD1	TRBV28	TRBJ2-3	.	TGTGCCAGCAGTAGGGGGCGTTTCACAGATACGCAGTATTTT	CASSRGRFTDTQYF
.	TRBV23-1	TRBJ2-1	.	TGCGCCAGCAGTCCGGCGGGGCACAATGAGCAGTTCTTC	CASSPAGHNEQFF
.	TRBV29-1	TRBJ1-4	few	TGCAGCGTTGGGGCAACTAATGAAAAACTGTTTTTT	CSVGATNEKLFF
.	TRBV5-1	TRBJ1-2	.	TGCGCCAGCAGCTTGGTTGCGGGTTCCCATGGCTACACCTTC	CASSLVAGSHGYTF
.	TRBV5-1	TRBJ2-1	.	TGCGCCAGCAGCATCAGGGGCCCCTACAATGAGCAGTTCTTC	CASSIRGPYNEQFF
TRBD2	TRBV11-2	TRBJ2-4	.	TGTGCCAGCAGCTGGACTAGCGGGAGAGCCAAAAACATTCAGTACTTC	CASSWTSGRAKNIQYF
TRBD1	TRBV10-3	TRBJ1-4	.	TGTGCCATCAGCCCAACGGGACAGCAAAAACTGTTTTTT	CAISPTGQQKLFF
.	TRBV15	TRBJ2-3	.	TGTGCCACCAGCCCCGGAGGCACAGATACGCAGTATTTT	CATSPGGTDTQYF
.	TRBV6-1	TRBJ1-2	.	TGTGCCGGAACCGAATATGCAGGGAATGGCTACACCTTC	CAGTEYAGNGYTF
.	TRBV9	TRBJ2-5	.	TGTGCCAGCAGCTCCAACCAGCGACTGATCCAAGAGACCCAGTACTTC	CASSSNQRLIQETQYF
.	TRBV5-5	TRBJ2-1	once	TGTGCCAGCAGCTTTGCGCAGGGGAGCTACAATGAGCAGTTCTTC	CASSFAQGSYNEQFF
.	TRBV7-3	TRBJ2-3	.	TGTGCCAGCAGCTTAATGGGCCAGTACACAGATACGCAGTATTTT	CASSLMGQYTDTQYF
.	TRBV5-6	TRBJ2-1	.	TGTGCCAGCAGCAAAATACGGGTGCTGAGCCACAATGAGCAGTTCTTC	CASSKIRVLSHNEQFF
TRBD1	TRBV4-1	TRBJ1-4	.	TGCGCCAGCAGCCGAACAGGGGTGGGAGAAAAACTGTTTTTT	CASSRTGVGEKLFF
.	TRBV19	TRBJ1-2	.	TGTGCCAGTAGTATAGGAAGCCAGAGGGTCTATGGCTACACCTTC	CASSIGSQRVYGYTF
.	TRBV28	TRBJ2-4	.	TGTGCCAGCAGCTCGGGGTACCCTACTGGGGGAGACATTCAGTACTTC	CASSSGYPTGGDIQYF
TRBD2	TRBV7-2	TRBJ2-7	.	TGTGCCAGCAGCCCGACGGGAGGGGACCTCGGCTACGAGCAGTACTTC	CASSPTGGDLGYEQYF
.	TRBV28	TRBJ2-6	.	TGTGCCAGCAGTGGTGGGGCCAACGTCCTGACTTTC	CASSGGANVLTF
TRBD1	TRBV6-6	TRBJ1-5	.	TGTGCCAGCAGCGATAACAGGGGCCCAAGCAATCAGCCCCAGCATTTT	CASSDNRGPSNQPQHF
TRBD1	TRBV28	TRBJ1-2	.	TGTGCCAGCACCTCCCAGGGGGAATTCTATGGCTACACCTTC	CASTSQGEFYGYTF
.	TRBV5-1	TRBJ2-1	.	TGCGCCAGCAGCTTGGGGGGAACCTCCTACAATGAGCAGTTCTTC	CASSLGGTSYNEQFF
TRBD1	TRBV28	TRBJ1-2	.	TGTGCCAGCACCCCCCCGCGCAGGGGGCTCAGCTTTGGTGGCTACACCTTC	CASTPPRRGLSFGGYTF
.	TRBV28	TRBJ2-3	.	TGTGCCAGCAGTACCGAGGACCCCGCTGGGAGGACAGATACGCAGTATTTT	CASSTEDPAGRTDTQYF
TRBD2	TRBV27	TRBJ2-7	.	TGTGCCAGCGGAACTAGCGGGAGGGCCTACAAGCAGTACTTC	CASGTSGRAYKQYF
.	TRBV6-1	TRBJ2-5	.	TGTGCCAGCGGGGCATATAAAGAGACCCAGTACTTC	CASGAYKETQYF
.	TRBV19	TRBJ1-1	.	TGTGCCAGTACCCTATTCGTTGGGGGGACTGAAGCTTTCTTT	CASTLFVGGTEAFF
TRBD2	TRBV28	TRBJ2-1	.	TGTGCCAGCCGCGGCGGGAGTAACAATGAGCAGTTCTTC	CASRGGSNNEQFF